Given below is one TCR beta chain in context. These data belong to a study of T cell changes during pregnancy in multiple sclerosis. Trimming stripped 1 base from V and 3 bases from J, with 13 bases between. Germline CDR1 reads SGDLS; CDR2 reads YYNGEE. The CDR3 has 16 residues. Libraries were prepared by immunoSEQ multiplex PCR; TCRdb keeps only in-frame clonotypes and omits some of them. The table lists 50,000 to 70,000 clones, roughly 90% of them singletons. The specimen comprised peripheral blood, sampled in the second trimester of pregnancy. The origin of this receptor is a female donor with multiple sclerosis, enrolled in a pregnancy study. The V gene is TRBV9, the J gene TRBJ2-2, with D possibly matching TRBD1 (5 bases). The CDR3 loop reads CASSVSLGRDTGELFF. The CDR3 DNA sequence: TGTGCCAGCAGCGTAAGTCTGGGGCGCGACACCGGGGAGCTGTTTTTT.